This TCR beta chain was recorded in a study of T cells in Graves' hyperthyroidism and ophthalmopathy. Whole-study results and caveats: Peripheral blood also featured most of the thyroid clonotypes expanded above 0.001.

It was RNA transcripts that yielded the amplified TCR beta CDR3 regions. When the TCR CDR3 underwent first-round RT-PCR, the HTBI primer set was used. TCRdb re-called the multiplex PCR reads through MiXCR, storing one row per CDR3 protein. The repertoire has about 400,000 distinct CDR3 sequences, around a quarter of them found once; the top ten carry about 73%. CDR3 length equals 15 residues. V lost 4 bases, J lost 1 base, and 13 bases lay in between. Germline-derived CDR1 and CDR2 are SGHNT and YYREEE (reference sequence). Worth noting for this clonotype: Its target is unknown.

Specimen: blood. The receptor comes from a man over 45 with Graves' hyperthyroidism. This sequence joins TRBV5-4 and TRBJ2-3; D not resolved. In DNA, the CDR3 is TGTGCCAGCAGCCTGGCGGCCCCCGGCACAGATACGCAGTATTTT. Translated, it gives CASSLAAPGTDTQYF. Together with reference TRBV5-4 and TRBJ2-3, the CDR3 gives the full variable domain: ETGVTQSPTHLIKTRGQQVTLRCSSQSGHNTVSWYQQALGQGPQFIFQYYREEENGRGNFPPRFSGLQFPNYSSELNVNALELDDSALYLCASSLAAPGTDTQYFGPGTRLTVL.